One and the same sample provided the 6 T cell receptor beta chains below, sequenced in a study of T cells in Graves' hyperthyroidism and ophthalmopathy. RNA transcripts were the template for amplifying TCR beta CDR3 regions. In the first-round RT-PCR of the TCR CDR3, the HTBI primer set was used. A single record per CDR3 protein comes from TCRdb applying MiXCR to the multiplex PCR reads. The table lists roughly 420,000 distinct CDR3 sequences, about an eighth of them singletons. The sample was blood. All receptors derive from a woman aged 18-35 years with Graves' hyperthyroidism.

Points on this clonotype: The junction does not match germline at one end; this may be a read error. The chain uses TRBV20-1 and TRBJ1-3; D is unclear. CDR1 and CDR2 (germline): DFQATT, SNEGSKA (reference sequence). The CDR3 has 11 amino acids. CDR3 coding DNA: TGCAGTACTAGAGGGGGAAACACCATATATTTT. Translating gives CSTRGGNTIYF.

This clonotype was detected a few times. J is TRBJ2-7 and V is TRBV14; D may correspond to TRBD1 or TRBD2 (5 bases each). The germline gives CDR1 SGHDN, CDR2 FVKESK. The CDR3 runs 14 residues. V gave up 5 bases and J gave up 1 base, with 12 bases separating them. The CDR3 is CASSELGGSYEQYF. In DNA form, the CDR3 reads TGTGCCAGCAGCGAGCTTGGGGGATCCTACGAGCAGTACTTC.

The sample holds many counts of this clonotype. The chain links TRBV6-1 to TRBJ2-1; no clear D gene. CDR3 size: 13 residues. The V gene's germline CDR1 is MNHNS and CDR2 SASEGT. The ends were cut back, 0 bases at V and 4 bases at J, with 4 bases in the middle. The chain's CDR3 is CASSEAAYNEQFF. CDR3 coding DNA: TGTGCCAGCAGTGAAGCCGCGTACAATGAGCAGTTCTTC.

In this sample, this clonotype turned up many times. The chain couples TRBV28 to TRBJ2-3; 7 positions agree with TRBD1. The CDR3 has 13 amino acids. Trimming took 6 bases from V and 4 from J; bases not matched to a gene: 4. CDR1 and CDR2 (germline): MDHEN, SYDVKM. The CDR3 reads CASSTQGADTQYF. DNA for the CDR3: TGTGCCAGCAGCACGCAGGGGGCAGATACGCAGTATTTT.

This clonotype was picked up many times. The chain has TRBV9 and TRBJ1-3, with no clear D. Germline V lookup: CDR1 SGDLS, CDR2 YYNGEE. V was trimmed by 7 bases and J by 0 bases, leaving 8 bases between them. The CDR3 has 13 residues. The CDR3, as DNA: TGTGCCAGCTCTCCGTCCTCTGGAAACACCATATATTTT. Translating it yields CASSPSSGNTIYF.

This clonotype was counted ten times or more. CDR3 residues: CAISPGRGNEKLFF. The CDR3 DNA follows: TGTGCCATCAGTCCGGGCCGGGGGAATGAAAAACTGTTTTTT. The chain couples TRBV10-3 to TRBJ1-4, with D perhaps TRBD1 (5 bases). The V end lost 5 bases, the J end lost 5 bases, and 12 bases lay between the germline ends. There are 14 residues in the CDR3. In germline, CDR1 is ENHRY, CDR2 SYGVKD.